This T cell receptor beta chain was identified during a study of spatial heterogeneity in lung cancer. To note about this clonotype: The antigen is undetermined.

TCRdb re-analysed the 5' RACE reads in MiXCR, keeping a single row per CDR3 protein. The sample carries around 100,000 distinct CDR3 sequences, under 4.5% recorded once. The time point here: sample taken at primary tumor resection. The donor group consisted of 72 patients who had untreated, early-stage non-small cell lung cancer. Study results and limitations: For expanded intratumoral alpha and beta TCRs, counts tracked tumor mutation counts.

This CDR3 has 15 residues. Trimming removed 3 bases at V and 3 bases at J, with 12 bases between. Germline CDR1 reads KGHSH; CDR2 reads LQKENI. The sample was lung tumor tissue, taken at surgery. This TCR derives from a male donor with early-stage non-small cell lung cancer. The V gene is TRBV18, the J gene TRBJ2-4; D is unclear. The CDR3 spells CASSPAEYGKNIQYF. Here the CDR3 DNA reads TGTGCCAGCTCACCGGCGGAGTATGGCAAAAACATTCAGTACTTC.